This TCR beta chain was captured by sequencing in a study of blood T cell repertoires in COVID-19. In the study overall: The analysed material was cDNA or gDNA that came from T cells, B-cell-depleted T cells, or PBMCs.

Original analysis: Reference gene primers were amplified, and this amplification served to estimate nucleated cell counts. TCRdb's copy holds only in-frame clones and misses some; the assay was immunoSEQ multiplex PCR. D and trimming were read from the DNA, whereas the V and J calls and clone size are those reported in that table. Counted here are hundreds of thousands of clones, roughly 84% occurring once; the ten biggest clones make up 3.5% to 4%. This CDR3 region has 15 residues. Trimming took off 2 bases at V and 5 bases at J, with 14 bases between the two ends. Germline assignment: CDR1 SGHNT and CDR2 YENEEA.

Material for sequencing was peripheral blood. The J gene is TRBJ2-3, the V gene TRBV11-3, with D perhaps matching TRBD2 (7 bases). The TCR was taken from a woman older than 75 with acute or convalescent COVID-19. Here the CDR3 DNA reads TGTGCCAGCAGCTTAACGCGGGGGCCCCGAGATACGCAGTATTTT. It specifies CASSLTRGPRDTQYF. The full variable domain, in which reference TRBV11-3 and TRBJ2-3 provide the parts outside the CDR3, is EAGVVQSPRYKIIEKKQPVAFWCNPISGHNTLYWYLQNLGQGPELLIRYENEEAVDDSQLPKDRFSAERLKGVDSTLKIQPAELGDSAVYLCASSLTRGPRDTQYFGPGTRLTVL.